The 18 T cell receptor beta chains listed next were all sequenced from one sample in a study of shared clonotypes between healthy human individuals. Generated by immunoSEQ multiplex PCR, the TCRdb table keeps only in-frame clones and is missing some. Here the sample spans millions of clones, under 95% being singletons. Naive-designated CD8 cells lacked CD45RO, were positively enriched for CCR7, and omitted terminally differentiated effector memory CD45RA+ cells. Sequenced sample: naive CD8+ T cells from PBMCs. The receptors stem from a man between 18 and 35 years old in good health. Some clones in this sample may be carry-over from other donors' samples.

V usage is TRBV4-3 and J usage is TRBJ2-7; 8 bases map to TRBD1. V lost 8 bases and J lost 0; bases outside the gene matches: 6. Germline V gene lookup returns CDR1 LGHNA and CDR2 YSLEER. The CDR3 contains 14 residues. The CDR3 loop is CASSQTGASYEQYF. The CDR3 bases are TGCGCCAGCTCCCAGACAGGGGCCTCCTACGAGCAGTACTTC.

This clone was detected only once. This chain links TRBV6-1 with TRBJ1-5; D perhaps matches TRBD1 (5 bases). Germline V gene data show CDR1 as MNHNS and CDR2 as SASEGT. Deletions cut 5 bases from V and 9 bases from J, with 17 bases between. The CDR3 has 14 residues. Here the CDR3 DNA reads TGTGCCAGCAGTCCTAGGGACTACAGCCGGCCCCAGCATTTT. It codes for CASSPRDYSRPQHF.

The chain couples TRBV2 to TRBJ1-4; D unresolved. The V and J ends lost 10 bases and 8 bases respectively, with 17 bases between them. In germline, CDR1 is SNHLY, CDR2 FYNNEI. The CDR3 has 13 amino acids. The CDR3 DNA sequence: TGTGCCACCTTTGAGGGCACGCAAGAAAAACTGTTTTTT. Protein sequence: CATFEGTQEKLFF.

This chain connects TRBV27 to TRBJ2-3, with D unresolved. Germline CDR1 reads MNHEY; CDR2 reads SMNVEV (reference sequence). The V gene lost 2 bases and the J gene lost 4 bases, with 16 bases spanning the gap. This CDR3 spans 16 amino acids. CDR3 amino acids: CASSLMSPQIPDTQYF. The CDR3 region has the DNA TGTGCCAGCAGTTTAATGTCCCCGCAGATTCCAGATACGCAGTATTTT.

The chain combines TRBV7-2 with TRBJ1-2; the D is unclear. The CDR3 covers 16 residues. The germline gives CDR1 SGHTA, CDR2 FQGNSA. Deletions cut 2 bases from V and 6 bases from J, with 19 bases between. The CDR3 region is CASSLSAPAAKDGYTF. The CDR3 DNA reads TGTGCCAGCAGCTTATCGGCCCCCGCGGCGAAAGATGGCTACACCTTC.

This chain joins TRBV19 and TRBJ2-7; 8 nucleotides align to TRBD1. Germline V gene lookup returns CDR1 LNHDA and CDR2 SQIVND (reference sequence). J lost 5 bases, V lost 4 bases, and 4 bases had no gene match. This CDR3 has 13 amino acids. The DNA for the CDR3 is TGTGCCAGTAGTACCCTGGACAGGGACGAGCAGTACTTC. Its translation is CASSTLDRDEQYF.

V usage is TRBV13 and J usage is TRBJ1-3; TRBD1 aligns across 7 bases. J gave up 0 bases and V 4 bases, and 6 bases lay outside the gene matches. This CDR3 spans 16 amino acids. Germline CDR1 reads PRHDT; CDR2 reads FYEKMQ (reference sequence). The CDR3 region is CASSSWDSLSGNTIYF. The DNA of the CDR3 is TGTGCCAGCAGCTCTTGGGACAGTCTCTCTGGAAACACCATATATTTT.

The rearrangement uses TRBV2 and TRBJ1-5; 8 nucleotides line up with TRBD1. The CDR3 is 13 amino acids. Germline-derived CDR1 and CDR2 are SNHLY and FYNNEI. V shed 8 bases and J 4 bases; nucleotides not matched to a gene: 4. The CDR3, as DNA: TGTGCCAGCGGGGACAGGCAGAATCAGCCCCAGCATTTT. As protein: CASGDRQNQPQHF.

This clone was picked up a small number of times. This specimen includes other DNA sequences encoding the same CDR3. The V and J genes are TRBV28 and TRBJ1-1, with D uncertain. CDR3 length: 13 amino acids. Germline assignment: CDR1 MDHEN and CDR2 SYDVKM. V was cut by 3 bases and J by 1 base, with 6 bases left in between. CDR3: CASSFVENTEAFF. DNA for the CDR3: TGTGCCAGCAGTTTTGTGGAGAACACTGAAGCTTTCTTT.

About this clone: At the DNA level, this CDR3 is encoded by other sequences in the same sample as well. The J gene is TRBJ2-7, the V gene TRBV15; 7 nucleotides match TRBD2. The CDR3 covers 14 residues. V shed 1 base and J 1 base; nucleotides not matched to a gene: 1. In germline, CDR1 is LNHNV, CDR2 YYDKDF (reference sequence). The CDR3 coding sequence is TGTGCCACCAGCAGAGGTAGCGGGTCCTACGAGCAGTACTTC. Its translation is CATSRGSGSYEQYF.

The chain has TRBV29-1 and TRBJ1-2; 9 bases map to TRBD1. V shed 3 bases, J shed 7 bases, and the junction held 15 bases outside the gene matches. Germline CDR1 SQVTM, CDR2 ANQGSEA. CDR3 size: 16 residues. The CDR3 region has the DNA TGCAGCGTTGATGATCGGCGGTGGACAGGGGAGGGTGGCTACACCTTC. Its protein is CSVDDRRWTGEGGYTF.

This chain uses TRBV7-8 with TRBJ2-7, with D maybe TRBD1 (6 bases). Germline CDR1 is SGHVS and CDR2 is FQNEAQ. The V and J ends lost 2 bases and 2 bases respectively, with 10 bases between them. This CDR3 spans 14 amino acids. In nucleotides, the CDR3 is TGTGCCAGCAGCTTAATGGGGGCCACCTACGAGCAGTACTTC. This translates into CASSLMGATYEQYF.

The rearrangement uses TRBV19 and TRBJ2-3; D is ambiguous. V lost 0 bases and J 5 bases, leaving 6 bases between the germline ends. This CDR3 has 13 amino acids. The germline CDR1 and CDR2 sequences are LNHDA and SQIVND (reference sequence). Written as DNA, the CDR3 is TGTGCCAGTAGTATAGATCAAGAAGATACGCAGTATTTT. Protein sequence: CASSIDQEDTQYF.

V gene TRBV19 combines with J gene TRBJ2-1; 8 bases are shared with TRBD2. This CDR3 contains 15 residues. The ends lost 3 bases at V and 7 bases at J; junction bases unmatched: 8. Per the germline V gene, CDR1 is LNHDA and CDR2 is SQIVND (reference sequence). This CDR3 reads CASSISGTSWNEQFF. CDR3 coding DNA: TGTGCCAGTAGTATTAGCGGGACGAGCTGGAATGAGCAGTTCTTC.

The rearrangement links TRBV9 to TRBJ1-1; 9 bases agree with TRBD1. Germline-derived CDR1 and CDR2 are SGDLS and YYNGEE. This CDR3 spans 16 amino acids. J lost 3 bases, V lost 0 bases, and 6 bases had no gene match. The CDR3 protein is CASSVAGTGPHTEAFF. CDR3 bases: TGTGCCAGCAGCGTAGCGGGGACAGGGCCGCACACTGAAGCTTTCTTT.

The chain has TRBV13 and TRBJ2-3; 14 nucleotides line up with TRBD2. The CDR3 totals 18 residues. V lost 4 bases, J lost 1 base, and 7 bases stayed unmatched. CDR1 and CDR2 (germline): PRHDT, FYEKMQ (reference sequence). The CDR3 sequence: CASSSTSGRALGTDTQYF. The DNA of the CDR3 is TGTGCCAGCAGCTCGACTAGCGGGAGGGCCCTCGGCACAGATACGCAGTATTTT. Full variable domain (outside the CDR3, taken from reference TRBV13 and TRBJ2-3): AAGVIQSPRHLIKEKRETATLKCYPIPRHDTVYWYQQGPGQDPQFLISFYEKMQSDKGSIPDRFSAQQFSDYHSELNMSSLELGDSALYFCASSSTSGRALGTDTQYFGPGTRLTVL.

The chain recombines TRBV4-3 with TRBJ2-2; tentatively, D is TRBD2 (5 bases). Trimming removed 1 base at V and 4 bases at J, with 13 bases between. This CDR3 contains 16 residues. The V gene's germline CDR1 is LGHNA and CDR2 YSLEER. Written as DNA, the CDR3 is TGCGCCAGCAGCCAAGGAAGAGGGCTAGCCACCGGGGAGCTGTTTTTT. Amino acids: CASSQGRGLATGELFF.

J is TRBJ2-1 and V is TRBV6-1; D unresolved. Trimming removed 6 bases at V and 6 bases at J, with 15 bases between. The CDR3 spans 14 residues. CDR1 is MNHNS, CDR2 SASEGT, per germline. CDR3: CASRAGPPVNEQFF. The CDR3, as DNA: TGTGCCAGCAGAGCCGGGCCTCCCGTCAATGAGCAGTTCTTC.